These T cell receptor beta chains were read from a single sample in a study of blood T cell repertoires in COVID-19. Sequenced by immunoSEQ multiplex PCR; TCRdb stores in-frame clones only, minus some. In the table there are 110,000 to 150,000 clones, around 85% of which are singletons. Sample: PBMCs or T cells enriched from blood (not recorded which). The receptors shown here come from a woman in her 40s who had recovered from COVID-19. CDR3s include the opening cysteine and the closing phenylalanine or tryptophan. Each record gives: V gene, CDR3 length, J gene, CDR3 protein.

TRBV7-2,13,TRBJ2-5,CASSLLRWETQYF
TRBV5-1,14,TRBJ1-1,CASSNRRGGAEAFF
TRBV6-5,13,TRBJ2-2,CASSSKTPGELFF
TRBV5-1,12,TRBJ2-1,CASSNGVHEQFF
TRBV2,18,TRBJ2-5,CASTERSINPTTRGTQYF
TRBV12-5,15,TRBJ1-3,CASGIGLTSGNTIYF
TRBV9,13,TRBJ2-1,CASSPGSRGEQFF
TRBV7-9,14,TRBJ1-2,CASSLGDSVYGYTF
TRBV5-4,14,TRBJ1-2,CASSLMGAPGGYTF
TRBV19,15,TRBJ1-5,CASSMEQGFHQPQHF
TRBV2,15,TRBJ1-1,CASSRQGAPDTEAFF
TRBV5-6,17,TRBJ1-4,CASSSDRGFRGNEKLFF
TRBV2,16,TRBJ2-2,CASSDRGYVNTGELFF
TRBV21-1,20,TRBJ2-1,CASSKRTSGRARLCYNEQFF
TRBV28,12,TRBJ2-1,CASSQTGNEQFF
TRBV4-2,17,TRBJ2-6,CASSQEDGGIGANVLTF
TRBV18,14,TRBJ2-1,CASSREGSYNEQFF
TRBV5-1,14,TRBJ2-1,CASSLDRVGNEQFF
TRBV29-1,13,TRBJ1-2,CSAGDRASYGYTF
TRBV7-6,16,TRBJ2-5,CASSLAGTSGQETQYF
TRBV7-7,14,TRBJ2-5,CASLQGARQETQYF
TRBV5-1,12,TRBJ2-7,CASSTGLGEQYF